These 20 T cell receptor beta chains share one sample of origin, sequenced in a study of T cell responses to AZD1222 COVID-19 vaccine. Method: immunoSEQ multiplex PCR; TCRdb's copy keeps in-frame clones and lacks some. The repertoire has approximately 100,000 clones, just under 90% of them found once; the top ten carry less than 15%. Sequencing was performed on peripheral blood, taken on day 0 of AZD1222 vaccination. These receptors were obtained from an adult in good health.

The V call is TRBV5-4, the J call TRBJ2-7, with 14 bases fitting TRBD2. The CDR3 covers 17 residues. V dropped 0 bases and J dropped 5; count of bases not matched to a gene: 7. Germline V lookup: CDR1 SGHNT, CDR2 YYREEE (reference sequence). As DNA, the CDR3 is TGTGCCAGCAGCTTGGGAGGGCGACTAGCGGGAGGGAACGAGCAGTACTTC. Amino acid sequence: CASSLGGRLAGGNEQYF.

This clone showed up just once. The V call is TRBV18, the J call TRBJ1-1; D is perhaps TRBD1 (5 bases). Germline loops: CDR1 KGHSH, CDR2 LQKENI. The CDR3 extends over 14 amino acids. V dropped 3 bases and J dropped 2 bases, with 10 bases sitting between them. The CDR3 DNA reads TGTGCCAGCTCACCGGTTGGGGGAAACACTGAAGCTTTCTTT. It yields the protein CASSPVGGNTEAFF.

V usage is TRBV27 and J usage is TRBJ2-7; D is uncertain. The CDR3 has 14 amino acids. Trimming pared 7 bases from V and 0 bases from J, leaving 13 bases between. Germline V gene lookup returns CDR1 MNHEY and CDR2 SMNVEV (reference sequence). CDR3 amino acids: CASNPSGSSYEQYF. The DNA for the CDR3 is TGTGCCAGCAACCCCTCCGGTAGCTCCTACGAGCAGTACTTC.

The chain couples TRBV18 to TRBJ2-1, with D unclear. Germline CDR1 is KGHSH and CDR2 is LQKENI. The V end was cut by 3 bases, the J end by 5 bases, with 8 bases between. The CDR3 is made up of 13 amino acids. CDR3 sequence (DNA): TGTGCCAGCTCACCCTCGAGTGACAATGAGCAGTTCTTC. Its protein product is CASSPSSDNEQFF.

The chain carries TRBV18 and TRBJ1-2; D is unresolved. Germline CDR1 reads KGHSH; CDR2 reads LQKENI. Trimming stripped 0 bases from V and 7 bases from J, with 21 bases between. This CDR3 contains 17 residues. The CDR3 reads CASSPPSLGSGETGYTF. CDR3 nucleotides: TGTGCCAGCTCACCACCGTCCCTAGGGTCCGGGGAAACTGGCTACACCTTC.

This clone was seen a single time. This chain joins TRBV5-1 and TRBJ2-2, with TRBD1 as a possible D gene (6 bases). V lost 4 bases and J lost 4, with 20 bases in between. This CDR3 contains 17 residues. Per germline, CDR1 SGHRS and CDR2 YFSETQ. The CDR3 loop is CASSRGGIVRVTGELFF. The CDR3 DNA follows: TGCGCCAGCAGCCGTGGGGGCATTGTCAGGGTCACCGGGGAGCTGTTTTTT. Full variable domain (missing parts from reference TRBV5-1 and TRBJ2-2): KAGVTQTPRYLIKTRGQQVTLSCSPISGHRSVSWYQQTPGQGLQFLFEYFSETQRNKGNFPGRFSGRQFSNSRSEMNVSTLELGDSALYLCASSRGGIVRVTGELFFGEGSRLTVL.

V is TRBV7-8 and J is TRBJ2-5; D remains unclear. In germline, CDR1 is SGHVS, CDR2 FQNEAQ. This CDR3 region has 13 residues. V lost 2 bases, J lost 0 bases, and 4 bases lay in between. CDR3 sequence (DNA): TGTGCCAGCAGCTTACCTAACCAAGAGACCCAGTACTTC. Amino acid sequence: CASSLPNQETQYF. Based on the CDR3 plus reference TRBV7-8 and TRBJ2-5, the full variable domain is GAGVSQSPRYKVAKRGQDVALRCDPISGHVSLFWYQQALGQGPEFLTYFQNEAQLDKSGLPSDRFFAERPEGSVSTLKIQRTQQEDSAVYLCASSLPNQETQYFGPGTRLLVL.

Notes on this clone: Distinct nucleotide sequences in the sample also encode this CDR3. This chain uses TRBV9 with TRBJ2-7, with unresolved D. The germline V gene encodes CDR1 SGDLS and CDR2 YYNGEE. The CDR3 sequence is 13 residues long. The V gene lost 0 bases and the J gene lost 3 bases, with 7 bases spanning the gap. CDR3: CASSVEASYEQYF. The CDR3, as DNA: TGTGCCAGCAGCGTAGAGGCTAGCTACGAGCAGTACTTC.

DNA of the CDR3: TGTGCCAGTAGCCTGACAGGGAGCACTGAAGCTTTCTTT. Protein sequence: CASSLTGSTEAFF. This chain connects TRBV19 to TRBJ1-1; 7 bases fit TRBD1. V was clipped by 6 bases and J by 4 bases; unmatched bases: 5. Germline CDR1 LNHDA, CDR2 SQIVND (reference sequence). The CDR3 consists of 13 residues.

The V call is TRBV5-6, the J call TRBJ1-1; 7 bases are shared with TRBD1. This CDR3 is built from 15 residues. The V gene end was trimmed by 1 base and the J gene end by 4 bases; junction bases not matched to a gene: 7. Per germline, CDR1 SGHDT and CDR2 YYEEEE. CDR3 residues: CASSLTGAGSTEAFF. DNA of the CDR3: TGTGCCAGCAGCTTGACAGGGGCGGGGTCCACTGAAGCTTTCTTT.

V gene TRBV12-3 or TRBV12-4 combines with J gene TRBJ2-3; the match to TRBD2 covers 7 bases. The length of the CDR3 is 13 residues. V trimming: 6 bases; J trimming: 2 bases; junction bases outside the gene matches: 2. The CDR3 DNA reads TGTGCCAGCAGGCGGGACTACACAGATACGCAGTATTTT. Its protein product is CASRRDYTDTQYF.

The V gene is TRBV3-1 (or the pseudogene TRBV3-2), the J gene TRBJ1-3; TRBD1 matches 7 bases. The CDR3 extends over 16 amino acids. In germline, CDR1 is LGHDT, CDR2 YNNKEL (reference sequence). Losses at the gene ends were 2 bases for V and 0 bases for J; bases not matched to a gene: 4. The CDR3 sequence is CASSQTQGSSGNTIYF. CDR3 coding DNA: TGTGCCAGCAGCCAAACACAGGGGAGCTCTGGAAACACCATATATTTT.

The chain links TRBV5-1 to TRBJ2-7; possible D gene TRBD2, 5 bases. The CDR3 consists of 14 residues. Trimming took off 0 bases at V and 8 bases at J, with 15 bases between the two ends. Germline CDR1 reads SGHRS; CDR2 reads YFSETQ. For the CDR3, the DNA is TGCGCCAGCAGCTTGGGAGGGCCTGGGGTAAAGCAGTACTTC. Translated, it gives CASSLGGPGVKQYF.

The chain couples TRBV27 to TRBJ1-4, with a possible D match to TRBD1 (5 bases). CDR1 and CDR2 from the germline V gene are MNHEY and SMNVEV (reference sequence). V lost 2 bases and J 8 bases, leaving 9 bases between the germline ends. This CDR3 is 13 amino acids long. The CDR3 reads CASSLEGQEKLFF. The DNA of the CDR3 is TGTGCCAGCAGTTTAGAGGGGCAAGAAAAACTGTTTTTT.

V gene TRBV28 combines with J gene TRBJ1-6; TRBD1 matches 11 bases. Per germline, CDR1 MDHEN and CDR2 SYDVKM. J gave up 7 bases and V 8 bases, and 4 bases lay outside the gene matches. The CDR3 totals 14 residues. The CDR3: CASLGTGGNSPLHF. The CDR3 DNA reads as TGTGCCAGCCTCGGGACAGGGGGAAATTCACCCCTCCACTTT.

The CDR3: CASRYRPGQASGVYGYTF. CDR3 DNA sequence: TGTGCCAGCCGGTACAGGCCGGGACAGGCCTCTGGGGTCTATGGCTACACCTTC. This chain uses TRBV27 with TRBJ1-2; 8 bases fit TRBD1. V dropped 8 bases and J dropped 4; count of bases not matched to a gene: 21. Germline CDR1 reads MNHEY; CDR2 reads SMNVEV (reference sequence). The CDR3 contains 18 residues.

This sequence joins TRBV2 and TRBJ2-1, with 8 bases that match TRBD1. Trimming removed 3 bases from V and 1 base from J; junction bases left unmatched: 11. Germline V gene lookup returns CDR1 SNHLY and CDR2 FYNNEI. CDR3 size: 18 residues. The CDR3 protein is CASSDSMTGVRSYNEQFF. CDR3 nucleotide sequence: TGTGCCAGCAGTGACTCCATGACAGGGGTGAGGTCCTACAATGAGCAGTTCTTC.

The rearrangement links TRBV7-2 to TRBJ1-2, with unresolved D. In germline, CDR1 is SGHTA, CDR2 FQGNSA. This CDR3 is 12 amino acids long. Trimming removed 5 bases from V and 8 bases from J, with 12 bases in between. In DNA form, the CDR3 reads TGTGCCAGCAGCCACAGTCGTGGAGGCTACACCTTC. It yields the protein CASSHSRGGYTF.

The chain carries TRBV19 and TRBJ2-7; 9 bases fit TRBD2. This CDR3 is built from 15 residues. Germline V gives CDR1 LNHDA, CDR2 SQIVND (reference sequence). The ends lost 6 bases at V and 0 bases at J; junction bases unmatched: 6. The CDR3 coding sequence is TGTGCCAGTAGGAGTAGCGGGAGACTCTCCTACGAGCAGTACTTC. Protein product: CASRSSGRLSYEQYF.

This clone was seen a handful of times. This sequence joins TRBV27 and TRBJ2-2; no clear D. Germline lookup yields CDR1 MNHEY and CDR2 SMNVEV (reference sequence). The CDR3 loop spans 12 amino acids. Trimming cost V 2 bases and J 6 bases, with 4 bases left between them. The CDR3 spells CASSLPSGELFF. The CDR3 DNA follows: TGTGCCAGCAGTTTACCGTCCGGGGAGCTGTTTTTT.